This T cell receptor (beta chain) was recovered during a study of blood T cell repertoires in COVID-19. Overall study: Samples representing acute and convalescent COVID-19 were sourced from the United States, Italy and Spain. PBMCs, B-cell-depleted T cells, or T cells provided the cDNA or gDNA that made up the material.

V was pared by 9 bases and J by 0 bases, with 6 bases of the junction left unmatched. Germline lookup yields CDR1 KGHDR and CDR2 SFDVKD. The CDR3 runs 15 residues. Measured with immunoSEQ multiplex PCR; TCRdb has only the in-frame clones, and not every one. The sample has over 450,000 clones; about 89% are singletons. The rearrangement uses TRBV24-1 and TRBJ2-2; 7 nucleotides agree with TRBD2. The sample was peripheral blood. The receptor was isolated from a woman aged 50 to 60 with COVID-19, enrolled during active disease. The CDR3 nucleotides are TGTGCCACCCAAACGGGAGGCCCGAACACCGGGGAGCTGTTTTTT. Translated, it gives CATQTGGPNTGELFF.